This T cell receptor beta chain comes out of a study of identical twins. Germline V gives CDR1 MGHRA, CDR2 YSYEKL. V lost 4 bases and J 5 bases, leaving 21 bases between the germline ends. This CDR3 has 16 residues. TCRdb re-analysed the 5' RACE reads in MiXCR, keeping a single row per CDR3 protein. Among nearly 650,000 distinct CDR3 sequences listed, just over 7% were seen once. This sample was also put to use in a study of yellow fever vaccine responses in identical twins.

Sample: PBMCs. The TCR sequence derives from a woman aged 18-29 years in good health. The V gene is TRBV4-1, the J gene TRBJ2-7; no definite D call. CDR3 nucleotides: TGCGCCAGCAGCCGTTCAACGTCCGGGCAACTACACGAGCAGTACTTC. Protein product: CASSRSTSGQLHEQYF.